A selection of T cell receptor beta chains follows, all from one sample in a study of blood T cell repertoires in COVID-19. The protocol was immunoSEQ multiplex PCR, while the TCRdb copy is restricted to in-frame clones and leaves out a portion. The sample comprises roughly 80,000 clones, 90% of which are singletons, and over 1.5% rests with the top ten. Sequencing input: peripheral blood. The receptors shown here come from a man aged 60 to 69 with acute or convalescent COVID-19. Both conserved end residues are part of each CDR3. A D gene is named only where the DNA matches it firmly. Some rows mark clone size as missing; the rest say once, few, many or name a class of expanded clone.

v_call,clone_size,j_call,d_call,cdr3_nt,cdr3_aa
TRBV5-8,few,TRBJ1-5,TRBD1,TGTGCCAGCAGCTTGGGGTCAGCGACAGGGGTTGGGAATCAGCCCCAGCATTTT,CASSLGSATGVGNQPQHF
TRBV5-1,-,TRBJ2-2,TRBD2,TGCGCCAGCAGCTTGGAGACTAGCGCCGGGGAGCTGTTTTTT,CASSLETSAGELFF
TRBV4-1,-,TRBJ2-1,TRBD2,TGCGCCAGCAGCCGGGGACTAGCGGGCACTAGCTCCTACAATGAGCAGTTCTTC,CASSRGLAGTSSYNEQFF
TRBV19,-,TRBJ1-5,-,TGTGCCAGTAGTATAGGAGTCGACAGCCCAGGTTCTCAGCCCCAGCATTTT,CASSIGVDSPGSQPQHF
TRBV18,-,TRBJ2-1,-,TGTGCCAGCTCACTGACCCCCCCGGAGGGCTCCTACAATGAGCAGTTCTTC,CASSLTPPEGSYNEQFF
TRBV4-3,-,TRBJ2-3,TRBD2,TGCGCCAGCAGCCAAGAAGGGCTAGCGGGAGGGGCCACAGATACGCAGTATTTT,CASSQEGLAGGATDTQYF
TRBV10-3,-,TRBJ2-5,-,TGTGCCATCAGTGAAAAGTGGCAGGGATCGCAAGAGACCCAGTACTTC,CAISEKWQGSQETQYF
TRBV6-1,-,TRBJ2-7,TRBD2,TGTGCCAGCAGTAAAGCGGGAGAGGCGTACGAGCAGTACTTC,CASSKAGEAYEQYF
TRBV5-6,-,TRBJ2-1,-,TGTGCCAGCAGCTTGCTAGGGGGAGGGCCTTATGAGCAGTTCTTC,CASSLLGGGPYEQFF
TRBV20-1,-,TRBJ1-5,TRBD1,TGCAGTGCTAGTAAAACAGGGGCTGCGGTAGACGACGCCCAGCATTTT,CSASKTGAAVDDAQHF
TRBV27,-,TRBJ2-5,-,TGTGCCAGCAGTTCCCGCTCCAGCCAAGAGACCCAGTACTTC,CASSSRSSQETQYF
TRBV11-2,-,TRBJ1-1,TRBD1,TGTGCCAGCAGCTCCCGGCCGACAGGGGTAGGCCCAAAGGGATACGCTTTCTTT,CASSSRPTGVGPKGYAFF
TRBV7-2,-,TRBJ2-3,-,TGTGCCAGCAGCTTACCTGGAGGCGGTACGCAGTATTTT,CASSLPGGGTQYF
TRBV28,-,TRBJ2-7,TRBD2,TGTGCCAGCAGTTTATTAGGGCGGGAGGCGTCCTACGAGCAGTACTTC,CASSLLGREASYEQYF
TRBV27,-,TRBJ2-4,TRBD2,TGTGCCAGCAGTTTGCGAGCGGGAGGGAACATTCAGTACTTC,CASSLRAGGNIQYF
TRBV7-2,-,TRBJ2-3,TRBD2,TGTGCCAGCAGCATAGTACTAGCGGGAGGGCCGACAGATACGCAGTATTTT,CASSIVLAGGPTDTQYF
TRBV10-1,-,TRBJ2-1,TRBD2,TGCGCCAGCAGTAAGACGGGGACTAACAATGAGCAGTTCTTC,CASSKTGTNNEQFF
TRBV7-2,-,TRBJ2-3,-,TGTGCCAGCAGCCGCGATAGTTCCACAGATACGCAGTATTTT,CASSRDSSTDTQYF
TRBV28,-,TRBJ2-5,TRBD2,TGTGCCAGCAGCTCCCTTACTAGCGCGCAAGAGACCCAGTACTTC,CASSSLTSAQETQYF
TRBV5-1,-,TRBJ2-1,-,TGCGCCAGCAGCTTGGGAGGCGGCTACAATGAGCAGTTCTTC,CASSLGGGYNEQFF
TRBV30,-,TRBJ2-7,-,TGTGCCTGGAGTGCAGGGGCCGGGCCCTACGAGCAGTACTTC,CAWSAGAGPYEQYF
TRBV2,-,TRBJ2-3,TRBD1,TGTGCCAGCAGTGGGGGGACAGGGGACACAGATACGCAGTATTTT,CASSGGTGDTDTQYF
TRBV27,-,TRBJ2-7,TRBD1,TGTGCCAGCAGTTCCATTGGACAGGCCCTTAGTTCCTACGAGCAGTACTTC,CASSSIGQALSSYEQYF
TRBV6-2/TRBV6-3,-,TRBJ2-7,-,TGTGCCAGCAGTTACCGGGACATTTATCTTTACGAGCAGTACTTC,CASSYRDIYLYEQYF
TRBV5-4,-,TRBJ2-5,-,TGTGCCAGCAGCTTCTCGATAGACCAAGAGACCCAGTACTTC,CASSFSIDQETQYF
TRBV7-9,-,TRBJ2-7,TRBD2,TGTGCCAGCAGCTTTGGAGTAGCGGGAGCCCCCGAGCAGTACTTC,CASSFGVAGAPEQYF
TRBV5-1,few,TRBJ1-1,-,TGCGCCAGCAGCAACAGGGCATCCACTGAAGCTTTCTTT,CASSNRASTEAFF
TRBV5-1,-,TRBJ2-1,TRBD2,TGCGCCAGCAGCTTGCACCTAGCGGGAGGGTACAATGAGCAGTTCTTC,CASSLHLAGGYNEQFF
TRBV7-9,-,TRBJ2-7,TRBD2,TGTGCCAGCAGCCCCCGGACTAGCGAGGAGGGGCAGTACTTC,CASSPRTSEEGQYF
TRBV5-1,-,TRBJ2-2,TRBD1,TGCGCCAGCAGCTTGCCCCTTCAGGGGGCGATGAACACCGGGGAGCTGTTTTTT,CASSLPLQGAMNTGELFF
TRBV29-1,-,TRBJ1-5,TRBD1,TGCAGCGTCCAGACAGGGTTAGGTCAGCCCCAGCATTTT,CSVQTGLGQPQHF
TRBV5-1,-,TRBJ2-2,-,TGCGCCAGCAGCTTGGGGGGACTGGCGAACACCGGGGAGCTGTTTTTT,CASSLGGLANTGELFF
TRBV29-1,-,TRBJ2-7,TRBD1,TGCAGCGCGGCAGGACAGGGGGGTCGCTACGAGCAGTACTTC,CSAAGQGGRYEQYF
TRBV5-1,-,TRBJ1-1,-,TGCGCCAGCAGCTTGCATACCGGCACTGAAGCTTTCTTT,CASSLHTGTEAFF
TRBV5-6,-,TRBJ2-7,-,TGTGCCAGCAGCTCGGACTCCAAAGGTTACGAGCAGTACTTC,CASSSDSKGYEQYF
TRBV6-6,-,TRBJ1-1,-,TGTGCCAGCAGCCAGGACTTTGAAGCTTTCTTT,CASSQDFEAFF
TRBV28,-,TRBJ2-3,TRBD2,TGTGCCAGCAGTTTGCCTAGCGGGATTAGCACAGATACGCAGTATTTT,CASSLPSGISTDTQYF
TRBV28,-,TRBJ1-5,-,TGTGCCAGCAGTTTATCTTCCTCGCCCCAGCATTTT,CASSLSSSPQHF
TRBV7-2,-,TRBJ1-5,-,TGTGCCAGCAGCTTAGAGGGGAATAGCAATCAGCCCCAGCATTTT,CASSLEGNSNQPQHF
TRBV7-9,-,TRBJ2-4,-,TGTGCCAGCAGGTCAGGAAGAGATAGGAACATTCAGTACTTC,CASRSGRDRNIQYF
TRBV27,-,TRBJ2-5,TRBD2,TGTGCCAGCAGTTTATACGGGAGGGCCGGGGAGACCCAGTACTTC,CASSLYGRAGETQYF
TRBV5-4,once,TRBJ2-7,-,TGTGCCAGCAGCTCCACGGGGGTTGGGGGGCAGTACTTC,CASSSTGVGGQYF
TRBV27,-,TRBJ1-2,TRBD1,TGTGCCAGCAGGCGGACAGGGGACATACTCTATGGCTACACCTTC,CASRRTGDILYGYTF
TRBV27,-,TRBJ2-1,-,TGTGCCAGCAGTCCCCGGGACAACTACAATGAGCAGTTCTTC,CASSPRDNYNEQFF
TRBV3-1/TRBV3-2,-,TRBJ1-6,-,TGTGCCAGCAGCCAAGGGGCCAGGGCGGAATCACCCCTCCACTTT,CASSQGARAESPLHF
TRBV28,-,TRBJ1-4,TRBD1,TGTGCCAGCACCAATCCGGGACAGGGGAATGAAAAACTGTTTTTT,CASTNPGQGNEKLFF
TRBV29-1,-,TRBJ2-4,TRBD2,TGCAGCGTCGGGACTAGCATACTAGCCAAAAACATTCAGTACTTC,CSVGTSILAKNIQYF
TRBV6-5,-,TRBJ2-2,TRBD1,TGTGCCAGCAGACCGGGACAGATCTCCGGGGAGCTGTTTTTT,CASRPGQISGELFF
TRBV7-2,-,TRBJ1-4,-,TGTGCCAGCAGCTTAGATCGGGGAGGCGGTAATGAAAAACTGTTTTTT,CASSLDRGGGNEKLFF
TRBV6-4,-,TRBJ2-2,TRBD2,TGTGCCAGCACTTCGACTAGCGGGAGATCGAACACCGGGGAGCTGTTTTTT,CASTSTSGRSNTGELFF
TRBV9,-,TRBJ1-2,-,TGTGCCAGCAGCGTAGGTTCCCAGGAGGGAAAGACCTTC,CASSVGSQEGKTF
TRBV29-1,-,TRBJ2-2,TRBD2,TGCAGCGTTGCCCCGGGGGGGACTAGAATCACCGGGGAGCTGTTTTTT,CSVAPGGTRITGELFF
TRBV7-3,-,TRBJ2-2,-,TGTGCCAGCAGCTTTGTCGCCGGGGAGCTGTTTTTT,CASSFVAGELFF
TRBV9,-,TRBJ2-1,TRBD2,TGTGCCAGCAGCGTAAGCGGGAGCTCCTACAATGAGCAGTTCTTC,CASSVSGSSYNEQFF
TRBV29-1,-,TRBJ1-4,-,TGCAGCGTCCGGAAAGACAGTGAAAAACTGTTTTTT,CSVRKDSEKLFF